The next 31 T cell receptor beta chains were all read from a single sample in a study of T cells after somatic rescue of genetic block. TCRdb's copy holds only in-frame clones and misses some; the assay was immunoSEQ multiplex PCR. Of 45,000 to 55,000 clones in the sample, more than 90% were seen once. Sequencing was done on a sample of peripheral blood mononuclear cells (PBMCs). These receptors were taken from a child younger than two.

The rearrangement uses TRBV9 and TRBJ2-3; 10 bases map to TRBD2. V dropped 2 bases and J dropped 1; count of bases not matched to a gene: 7. Germline values: CDR1 SGDLS, CDR2 YYNGEE. The CDR3 runs 17 residues. In nucleotides, the CDR3 is TGTGCCAGCAGCGTTACAGTAGCGGGAGGAGGCACAGATACGCAGTATTTT. The encoded protein is CASSVTVAGGGTDTQYF.

V is TRBV4-1 and J is TRBJ1-1; TRBD1 agrees at 7 bases. The CDR3 is 15 residues long. The trim removed 1 base at V and 3 bases at J, leaving 5 bases unmatched. Germline V gene data show CDR1 as MGHRA and CDR2 as YSYEKL. CDR3 nucleotide sequence: TGCGCCAGCAGCCAAGTTCAGGGGGGCGACACTGAAGCTTTCTTT. It specifies CASSQVQGGDTEAFF.

V gene TRBV27 combines with J gene TRBJ2-1, with 8 nucleotides matching TRBD1. Germline-derived CDR1 and CDR2 are MNHEY and SMNVEV (reference sequence). J lost 2 bases, V lost 6 bases, and 6 bases had no gene match. The CDR3 loop spans 15 amino acids. CDR3 residues: CASRTGAGPYNEQFF. CDR3 nucleotide sequence: TGTGCCAGCAGGACAGGGGCCGGGCCCTACAATGAGCAGTTCTTC.

This chain joins TRBV5-4 and TRBJ2-5; tentative D call: TRBD1 (6 bases). The V end lost 3 bases, the J end lost 5 bases, and 17 bases lay between the germline ends. The germline V gene has CDR1 SGHNT and CDR2 YYREEE (reference sequence). The CDR3 sequence is 15 residues long. DNA for the CDR3: TGTGCCAGCAGCTCGGGTCAGGGGCATAGGGAGACCCAGTACTTC. It specifies CASSSGQGHRETQYF.

This clone was counted a single time. This chain uses TRBV27 with TRBJ2-7, with a weak D call TRBD1 (5 bases). Germline V gene sequence: CDR1 MNHEY, CDR2 SMNVEV (reference sequence). The CDR3 has 14 residues. Trimming took off 6 bases at V and 0 bases at J, with 12 bases between the two ends. CDR3: CASSQATASYEQYF. The CDR3 DNA sequence: TGTGCCAGCAGCCAGGCGACAGCCTCCTACGAGCAGTACTTC.

The rearrangement links TRBV30 to TRBJ2-7, with TRBD1 as a possible D gene (6 bases). V was clipped by 3 bases and J by 3 bases, with 9 bases between them. The CDR3 has 12 residues. Germline V lookup: CDR1 GTSNPN, CDR2 SVGIG (reference sequence). CDR3 DNA sequence: TGTGCCTGGAGGTTCAGGGGCTACGAGCAGTACTTC. Translation: CAWRFRGYEQYF.

This chain links TRBV13 with TRBJ2-7; a weak D match, TRBD2 (6 bases). The V end lost 1 base, the J end lost 4 bases, and 11 bases lay between the germline ends. CDR3 length: 14 residues. The germline V gene has CDR1 PRHDT and CDR2 FYEKMQ (reference sequence). The CDR3 nucleotides are TGTGCCAGCAGCTTAGCGGGAGCACAGTACGAGCAGTACTTC. Its protein product is CASSLAGAQYEQYF.

The chain carries TRBV6-1 and TRBJ2-5; 7 nucleotides align to TRBD2. The length of the CDR3 is 13 residues. CDR1 is MNHNS and CDR2 is SASEGT in the germline V gene. V lost 3 bases to trimming and J lost 5 bases; unmatched junction nucleotides: 3. CDR3: CASSELGGETQYF. CDR3 sequence (DNA): TGTGCCAGCAGTGAGCTGGGAGGGGAGACCCAGTACTTC.

This chain uses TRBV9 with TRBJ1-2, with D hard to call. Germline-derived CDR1 and CDR2 are SGDLS and YYNGEE. There are 12 residues in the CDR3. V was pared by 0 bases and J by 2 bases, with 2 bases between. The CDR3 bases are TGTGCCAGCAGCGTAGCAAACTATGGCTACACCTTC. Translated, it gives CASSVANYGYTF.

The chain recombines TRBV20-1 with TRBJ1-1; D gene uncertain. The CDR3 has 11 amino acids. Trimming removed 1 base at V and 5 bases at J, with 5 bases between. Per the germline V gene, CDR1 is DFQATT and CDR2 is SNEGSKA (reference sequence). This CDR3 reads CSARARTEAFF. The CDR3 DNA is TGCAGTGCTAGAGCGCGGACTGAAGCTTTCTTT.

V gene TRBV20-1 combines with J gene TRBJ2-5; a possible D gene is TRBD2 (6 bases). CDR1 is DFQATT and CDR2 is SNEGSKA in the germline V gene (reference sequence). The CDR3 totals 11 residues. Trimming took off 6 bases at V and 13 bases at J, with 18 bases between the two ends. This CDR3 reads CSASGTPETYF. CDR3 nucleotides: TGCAGTGCCTCCGGGACTCCAGAAACGTACTTC.

The rearrangement uses TRBV10-3 and TRBJ2-7; the D gene is possibly TRBD1 (5 bases). The germline CDR1 and CDR2 sequences are ENHRY and SYGVKD. The CDR3 spans 14 residues. V was pared by 0 bases and J by 0 bases, with 6 bases between. DNA for the CDR3: TGTGCCATCAGTGAGTCGGGGCACTCCTACGAGCAGTACTTC. Amino acids: CAISESGHSYEQYF.

This chain uses TRBV7-2 with TRBJ2-1; 11 bases line up with TRBD2. V lost 5 bases to trimming and J lost 4 bases; unmatched junction nucleotides: 4. CDR1 and CDR2 from the germline V gene are SGHTA and FQGNSA. The CDR3 loop spans 15 amino acids. The CDR3 DNA is TGTGCCAGCAGCGGTCTAGCGGGAGGTTACAATGAGCAGTTCTTC. It yields the protein CASSGLAGGYNEQFF.

The genes are TRBV6-6 and TRBJ2-5, with D possibly TRBD1 on 5 matching bases. Germline CDR1 is MNHNY and CDR2 is SVGAGI (reference sequence). The CDR3 runs 11 residues. V shed 7 bases and J shed 5 bases, with 8 bases lying between them. The CDR3 loop reads CASKGVETQYF. Here the CDR3 DNA reads TGTGCCAGCAAAGGGGTGGAGACCCAGTACTTC.

This chain connects TRBV4-1 to TRBJ2-1; TRBD2 matches 9 bases. The CDR3 runs to 15 residues. V gave up 1 base and J gave up 3 bases; unmatched junction bases: 1. Germline assignment: CDR1 MGHRA and CDR2 YSYEKL. The CDR3 sequence: CASSQGSGSYNEQFF. The CDR3 nucleotides are TGCGCCAGCAGCCAAGGTAGCGGGAGCTACAATGAGCAGTTCTTC.

The rearrangement joins TRBV5-1 to TRBJ2-3; D unresolved. V lost 0 bases and J 0 bases, leaving 11 bases between the germline ends. CDR3 length: 16 residues. Germline-derived CDR1 and CDR2 are SGHRS and YFSETQ. The CDR3: CASSLGGSTSTDTQYF. As DNA, the CDR3 is TGCGCCAGCAGCTTGGGGGGAAGTACTAGCACAGATACGCAGTATTTT.

A word on this clone: Different DNA sequences within this sample yield the same CDR3. The chain uses TRBV10-3 and TRBJ2-7; TRBD1 might be the D (5 bases). Germline CDR1 reads ENHRY; CDR2 reads SYGVKD. The CDR3 totals 12 residues. The V end was cut by 6 bases, the J end by 0 bases, with 6 bases between. The CDR3: CAISDSSYEQYF. The CDR3 DNA is TGTGCCATCAGCGACAGCTCCTACGAGCAGTACTTC.

The chain carries TRBV7-9 and TRBJ1-3; D call uncertain. V lost 5 bases to trimming and J lost 0 bases, with 5 bases between them. This CDR3 spans 13 amino acids. CDR1 is SEHNR and CDR2 is FQNEAQ in the germline V gene (reference sequence). The CDR3 loop reads CASSRHSGNTIYF. The CDR3 nucleotides read TGTGCCAGCAGCCGACACTCTGGAAACACCATATATTTT.

The chain uses TRBV6-6 and TRBJ1-2; 10 bases are shared with TRBD1. The CDR3 extends over 14 amino acids. V was clipped by 5 bases and J by 3 bases; unmatched bases: 3. The germline gives CDR1 MNHNY, CDR2 SVGAGI (reference sequence). The CDR3 sequence is CASSPTGGDYGYTF. The CDR3 bases are TGTGCCAGCAGTCCGACAGGGGGCGACTATGGCTACACCTTC.

Written as DNA, the CDR3 is TGTGCCAGTGGTTTGTCGGGGGCTGGCAATCAGCCCCAGCATTTT. Translation: CASGLSGAGNQPQHF. The gene calls are TRBV19 and TRBJ1-5, with TRBD1 as a possible D gene (6 bases). The CDR3 has 15 residues. With 8 bases removed from V and 2 bases from J, the gap between germline ends came to 16 bases. Germline loops: CDR1 LNHDA, CDR2 SQIVND (reference sequence).

The table lists this clone with a count of one. The J gene is TRBJ2-1, the V gene TRBV2; D tentatively reads TRBD1 or TRBD2 (5 bases each). The CDR3 is 18 residues long. The germline V gene encodes CDR1 SNHLY and CDR2 FYNNEI. Between the trimmed V and J ends, which lost 5 bases and 0 bases, there was a span of 20 bases. This CDR3 reads CASSPNLGTPSSYNEQFF. The CDR3 DNA reads TGTGCCAGCAGTCCCAATTTAGGGACGCCGAGCTCCTACAATGAGCAGTTCTTC.

The chain joins TRBV7-9 to TRBJ2-7, with TRBD1 identical over 8 bases. V trimming: 6 bases; J trimming: 2 bases; junction bases outside the gene matches: 0. Germline V lookup: CDR1 SEHNR, CDR2 FQNEAQ (reference sequence). The CDR3 contains 12 residues. DNA for the CDR3: TGTGCCAGCAGGGGACAGGCCTACGAGCAGTACTTC. It is translated as CASRGQAYEQYF. The full variable domain, with the rest looked up from reference TRBV7-9 and TRBJ2-7, is DTGVSQNPRHKITKRGQNVTFRCDPISEHNRLYWYRQTLGQGPEFLTYFQNEAQLEKSRLLSDRFSAERPKGSFSTLEIQRTEQGDSAMYLCASRGQAYEQYFGPGTRLTVT.

The chain uses TRBV27 and TRBJ1-1; TRBD1 might be the D (6 bases). Germline CDR1 reads MNHEY; CDR2 reads SMNVEV (reference sequence). Trimming shortened V by 5 bases and J by 4 bases, and 17 bases separated the two germline ends. The CDR3 is made up of 15 amino acids. CDR3 in amino acids: CASSPQDRWGTEAFF. CDR3 in DNA: TGTGCCAGCAGTCCCCAGGACAGATGGGGCACTGAAGCTTTCTTT.

This chain links TRBV18 with TRBJ1-5, with TRBD1 matching over 10 bases. J lost 5 bases, V lost 2 bases, and 0 bases had no gene match. CDR1 and CDR2 (germline): KGHSH, LQKENI. The CDR3 has 14 residues. The CDR3, as DNA: TGTGCCAGCTCACCAGGGACAGGGGATCAGCCCCAGCATTTT. It codes for CASSPGTGDQPQHF.

This chain uses TRBV5-4 with TRBJ2-1, with D possibly TRBD2 on 5 matching bases. The CDR3 contains 15 residues. From germline, CDR1 is SGHNT and CDR2 YYREEE (reference sequence). Trimming took off 0 bases at V and 4 bases at J, with 11 bases between the two ends. The CDR3 nucleotides read TGTGCCAGCAGCTTGGGGGGAGAAGGGTACAATGAGCAGTTCTTC. Amino acid sequence: CASSLGGEGYNEQFF.

The V call is TRBV27, the J call TRBJ2-1; possible D gene TRBD1, 5 bases. CDR1 is MNHEY and CDR2 is SMNVEV in the germline V gene (reference sequence). V lost 5 bases and J 4 bases, leaving 9 bases between the germline ends. This CDR3 contains 13 residues. CDR3 in DNA: TGTGCCAGCAGTCGACAGTTTTACAATGAGCAGTTCTTC. It codes for CASSRQFYNEQFF.

V usage is TRBV6-1 and J usage is TRBJ2-7; D may be TRBD1 (5 bases). Germline V gene sequence: CDR1 MNHNS, CDR2 SASEGT. This CDR3 contains 14 residues. V lost 5 bases, J lost 3 bases, and 14 bases lay in between. The CDR3 DNA sequence: TGTGCCAGCAGTATCTCTCAGGGAATCTACGAGCAGTACTTC. This translates into CASSISQGIYEQYF.

J is TRBJ1-4 and V is TRBV5-5; a weak D match, TRBD1 (5 bases). Between the trimmed V and J ends, which lost 4 bases and 0 bases, there was a span of 13 bases. Germline values: CDR1 SGHKS, CDR2 YYEKEE (reference sequence). The CDR3 is made up of 16 amino acids. The CDR3 DNA reads as TGTGCCAGCAGCCGTGCAGTGGGGGCAACTAATGAAAAACTGTTTTTT. Amino acids: CASSRAVGATNEKLFF.

The gene calls are TRBV6-5 and TRBJ2-1, with D uncertain. The CDR3 is 13 amino acids. Germline CDR1 reads MNHEY; CDR2 reads SVGAGI. The ends were cut back, 2 bases at V and 0 bases at J, with 2 bases in the middle. CDR3 in amino acids: CASSYSSYNEQFF. Here the CDR3 DNA reads TGTGCCAGCAGTTACAGCTCCTACAATGAGCAGTTCTTC.

The gene calls are TRBV4-2 and TRBJ2-1, with D perhaps TRBD2 (6 bases). The CDR3 covers 17 residues. V lost 0 bases and J 0 bases, leaving 12 bases between the germline ends. Per the germline V gene, CDR1 is LGHNA and CDR2 is YNFKEQ. CDR3 in amino acids: CASSQDLSGASYNEQFF. CDR3 bases: TGTGCCAGCAGCCAAGATCTTAGCGGAGCCTCCTACAATGAGCAGTTCTTC.

The rearrangement uses TRBV28 and TRBJ2-7; the D call may be TRBD1 or TRBD2 (6 bases each). Germline CDR1 is MDHEN and CDR2 is SYDVKM. The V gene lost 6 bases and the J gene lost 2 bases, with 11 bases spanning the gap. This CDR3 spans 13 amino acids. This CDR3 is CASRGGKTYEQYF. In nucleotides, the CDR3 is TGTGCCAGCAGAGGGGGGAAGACCTACGAGCAGTACTTC.